This record covers a single TCR beta chain. These data originate in a study of blood T cell repertoires in COVID-19. The wider study: The study drew acute and convalescent COVID-19 samples from the United States, Italy and Spain. T cells, B-cell-depleted T cells, or PBMCs provided the cDNA or gDNA that served as material.

Authors' processing steps: Estimated nucleated cell counts came from reference gene primer amplification. TCRdb's copy holds only in-frame clones and misses some; the assay was immunoSEQ multiplex PCR. The V and J calls and the clone size are those of that table, but D and trimming were determined from the DNA. The profile shows roughly 60,000 clones, 80% to 85% of them singletons. The ends were cut back, 6 bases at V and 4 bases at J, with 11 bases in the middle. From germline, CDR1 is MNHEY and CDR2 SVGAGI. This CDR3 has 13 residues. The chain carries TRBV6-5 and TRBJ2-3, with D possibly matching TRBD1 (5 bases). The specimen was peripheral blood. The receptor's source is a man aged 25-45 years with COVID-19, enrolled during active disease. The CDR3 loop is CASRTEGADTQYF. The CDR3, as DNA: TGTGCCAGCAGGACCGAAGGGGCAGATACGCAGTATTTT.